One and the same sample provided the 5 T cell receptor beta chains below, sequenced in a study of graft-versus-host responses after intestinal transplantation. Produced via immunoSEQ multiplex PCR; TCRdb's table is partial and in-frame only. The sample contains about 10,000 clones, around 93% of which appear only once. Here the sequenced sample was PBMCs, taken approximately 42 days after intestinal transplantation. These receptors were collected from a human patient who received an intestinal transplant, so some T cells may come from the graft donor.

This chain connects TRBV6-5 to TRBJ1-3; D is undetermined. V was cut by 5 bases and J by 0 bases, with 8 bases left in between. The CDR3 is 14 residues long. The V gene's germline CDR1 is MNHEY and CDR2 SVGAGI. This chain's CDR3 is CASSPGFSGNTIYF. CDR3 DNA: TGTGCCAGCAGTCCCGGATTCTCTGGAAACACCATATATTTT.

CDR3 in DNA: TGTGCCAGCAGTCACGACTCCACTAGCTCCTACGAGCAGTACTTC. It yields the protein CASSHDSTSSYEQYF. The gene calls are TRBV25-1 and TRBJ2-7; D is perhaps TRBD2 (5 bases). This CDR3 has 15 amino acids. The V and J ends lost 5 bases and 0 bases respectively, with 14 bases between them. Germline CDR1 and CDR2: MGHDK and SYGVNS.

The chain links TRBV2 to TRBJ2-3, with 7 nucleotides matching TRBD2. CDR1 SNHLY and CDR2 FYNNEI come from the germline V gene. CDR3 size: 17 residues. The V and J ends lost 6 bases and 6 bases, in that order; junction bases with no gene match: 18. For the CDR3, the DNA is TGTGCCAGCAGCGGAGCCATTCCGGGACTAATATGGGATACGCAGTATTTT. This codes for CASSGAIPGLIWDTQYF.

The chain carries TRBV30 and TRBJ2-3, with no clear D. The CDR3 length is 14 residues. With 2 bases removed from V and 2 bases from J, the gap between germline ends came to 11 bases. From germline, CDR1 is GTSNPN and CDR2 SVGIG (reference sequence). The CDR3 DNA is TGTGCCTGGAGTCATCTGGGTTACACAGATACGCAGTATTTT. This encodes CAWSHLGYTDTQYF. Filled out from reference TRBV30 and TRBJ2-3, the complete variable domain reads SQTIHQWPATLVQPVGSPLSLECTVEGTSNPNLYWYRQAAGRGLQLLFYSVGIGQISSEVPQNLSASRPQDRQFILSSKKLLLSDSGFYLCAWSHLGYTDTQYFGPGTRLTVL.

The CDR3 DNA follows: TGTGCCAGCAGTAGCGAACCGAATCTTCTCTTGAACACTGAAGCTTTCTTT. Translated: CASSSEPNLLLNTEAFF. The chain recombines TRBV2 with TRBJ1-1; no reliable D call. The CDR3 has 17 amino acids. V gave up 5 bases and J gave up 0 bases, with 19 bases separating them. Germline CDR1 SNHLY, CDR2 FYNNEI.